This T cell receptor (beta chain) appears in the sequencing data of a study of cytomegalovirus exposure and HLA in healthy donors. In the study overall: Earlier sequencing of about 179 million T cells yielded around 100 million unique TCR beta sequences. Overall study results and limits: Equally common other TCR beta chains were less clonally expanded than HLA-associated ones, a later analysis found. Presence/absence analyses assumed roughly uniform sequencing depth across donors.

To note about this clone: Its cognate antigen is unknown.

The V gene lost 3 bases and the J gene lost 6 bases, with 13 bases spanning the gap. CDR1 and CDR2 from the germline V gene are SGDLS and YYNGEE. The CDR3 covers 13 residues. The PCR had 60 Vbeta and 13 Jbeta primers. This table comes from immunoSEQ multiplex PCR, and its TCRdb copy is limited to in-frame clones, with some not included. The repertoire holds some 190,000 clones, with approximately 80% as singletons. The chain couples TRBV9 to TRBJ2-7; the D is unclear. Sequencing was done on a sample of PBMCs. The source is a girl aged 10-17 years in good health and CMV-seropositive. CDR3 region: CASSAAQAGEQYF. The CDR3 DNA is TGTGCCAGCAGCGCAGCTCAAGCAGGCGAGCAGTACTTC. Complete variable domain (other parts from reference TRBV9 and TRBJ2-7): DSGVTQTPKHLITATGQRVTLRCSPRSGDLSVYWYQQSLDQGLQFLIQYYNGEERAKGNILERFSAQQFPDLHSELNLSSLELGDSALYFCASSAAQAGEQYFGPGTRLTVT.